These 21 T cell receptor beta chains originate from one sample sequenced in a study of blood T cell repertoires in COVID-19. Assay used: immunoSEQ multiplex PCR; TCRdb lists only in-frame clones, some missing. The table has around 310,000 clones, roughly 90% seen once. The sequenced sample consisted of PBMCs or T cells enriched from blood (not recorded which). Every receptor here comes from a woman aged 25-40 years who had recovered from COVID-19.

The chain has TRBV5-1 and TRBJ2-7, with TRBD2 matching over 16 bases. The V gene's germline CDR1 is SGHRS and CDR2 YFSETQ. Trimming at V came to 3 bases and at J to 7 bases, leaving 7 bases not matched to a gene. The CDR3 runs 16 residues. CDR3 coding DNA: TGCGCCAGCAGCTCCGGGACTAGCGGGAGGGCGCGGGAGCAGTACTTC. Amino acid sequence: CASSSGTSGRAREQYF.

This chain connects TRBV7-6 to TRBJ2-1, with a weak D call TRBD2 (5 bases). The V gene's germline CDR1 is SGHVS and CDR2 FNYEAQ. The CDR3 spans 15 residues. Trimming left V 1 base short and J 7 bases short, with 14 bases between. The CDR3 sequence: CASSLDTRSENEQFF. The CDR3 DNA sequence: TGTGCCAGCAGCTTAGATACTAGGTCTGAAAATGAGCAGTTCTTC.

The rearrangement links TRBV13 to TRBJ1-1; tentative D call: TRBD1 (6 bases). This CDR3 is 13 amino acids long. V was pared by 10 bases and J by 11 bases, with 23 bases between. Germline CDR1 is PRHDT and CDR2 is FYEKMQ (reference sequence). The CDR3: CATDRGALMEAFF. CDR3 bases: TGTGCCACCGATCGGGGGGCGTTGATGGAGGCTTTCTTT.

The chain recombines TRBV6-2 or TRBV6-3 with TRBJ1-5; possibly TRBD1 for D (5 bases). CDR1 is MNHEY, CDR2 SVGEGT, per germline. V shed 6 bases and J shed 7 bases, with 22 bases lying between them. The CDR3 spans 16 residues. CDR3 region: CASSLGGGILLQPQHF. The CDR3 nucleotides are TGTGCCAGCAGCCTCGGTGGGGGGATACTTTTACAGCCCCAGCATTTT.

This rearrangement joins TRBV28 to TRBJ1-2; D gene ambiguous. The CDR3 contains 13 residues. CDR1 is MDHEN, CDR2 SYDVKM, per germline. V was trimmed by 5 bases and J by 0 bases, leaving 7 bases between them. CDR3 nucleotides: TGTGCCAGCAGTCGGGGTACTAACTATGGCTACACCTTC. Its protein product is CASSRGTNYGYTF.

This sequence joins TRBV10-3 and TRBJ2-3; D is perhaps TRBD2 (6 bases). V was clipped by 5 bases and J by 1 base, with 10 bases between them. The germline gives CDR1 ENHRY, CDR2 SYGVKD. The CDR3 runs 14 residues. The CDR3 loop reads CAISPSERTDTQYF. As DNA, the CDR3 is TGTGCCATCAGTCCTAGCGAGCGCACAGATACGCAGTATTTT.

This chain joins TRBV5-6 and TRBJ2-7; TRBD1 agrees at 8 bases. Germline V gene sequence: CDR1 SGHDT, CDR2 YYEEEE. The V and J ends lost 6 bases and 3 bases, in that order; junction bases with no gene match: 11. The CDR3 length is 15 residues. CDR3 residues: CASNHRGTGGYEQYF. In nucleotides, the CDR3 is TGTGCCAGCAACCACCGAGGCACAGGGGGCTACGAGCAGTACTTC.

V usage is TRBV9 and J usage is TRBJ2-1, with 7 nucleotides matching TRBD2. Germline values: CDR1 SGDLS, CDR2 YYNGEE. Germline trimming cut 0 bases from V and 0 bases from J; bases unmatched to any gene: 9. This CDR3 contains 18 residues. DNA for the CDR3: TGTGCCAGCAGCGTAGGTTCTAGCGGCCAGAGCTCCTACAATGAGCAGTTCTTC. Its translation is CASSVGSSGQSSYNEQFF.

The DNA of the CDR3 is TGTGCCAGCAGTTTATCGGGGGACTACTACAATGAGCAGTTCTTC. Protein: CASSLSGDYYNEQFF. The genes are TRBV27 and TRBJ2-1; 7 bases line up with TRBD2. The CDR3 contains 15 residues. Germline values: CDR1 MNHEY, CDR2 SMNVEV (reference sequence). Trimming at V came to 0 bases and at J to 3 bases, leaving 2 bases not matched to a gene.

The rearrangement links TRBV3-1 (or the pseudogene TRBV3-2) to TRBJ1-4; TRBD1 might be the D (6 bases). V shed 2 bases and J shed 6 bases, with 16 bases lying between them. The germline CDR1 and CDR2 sequences are LGHDT and YNNKEL (reference sequence). The CDR3 has 16 amino acids. CDR3 in DNA: TGTGCCAGCAGCCAATTCCTCACAGGGATGGATGAAAAACTGTTTTTT. It specifies CASSQFLTGMDEKLFF.

The J gene is TRBJ1-6, the V gene TRBV18; no clear D gene. Trimming left V 0 bases short and J 5 bases short, with 8 bases between. The CDR3 is 15 amino acids. Germline lookup yields CDR1 KGHSH and CDR2 LQKENI. CDR3 amino acids: CASSPPLANNSPLHF. The CDR3 bases are TGTGCCAGCTCACCACCGCTAGCGAATAATTCACCCCTCCACTTT.

The chain employs TRBV11-2 and TRBJ2-5; 7 bases align to TRBD2. CDR1 and CDR2 from the germline V gene are SGHAT and FQNNGV. V dropped 4 bases and J dropped 14; count of bases not matched to a gene: 16. This CDR3 contains 14 residues. The CDR3 sequence is CASSSASGVRKNYF. The CDR3 nucleotides are TGTGCCAGCAGCTCAGCTAGCGGTGTCCGCAAGAACTACTTC.

The genes are TRBV27 and TRBJ2-1; tentatively, D is TRBD2 (6 bases). The V end was cut by 0 bases, the J end by 9 bases, with 15 bases between. The CDR3 length is 15 residues. Germline V lookup: CDR1 MNHEY, CDR2 SMNVEV (reference sequence). The CDR3 DNA follows: TGTGCCAGCAGTTTATCGACCGGGGGTGGTGGTGAGCAGTTCTTC. Residues: CASSLSTGGGGEQFF.

The V call is TRBV6-5, the J call TRBJ1-4; 8 bases line up with TRBD1. Unmatched junction bases numbered 7, after V lost 6 bases and J lost 10 bases. This CDR3 comprises 13 residues. Germline values: CDR1 MNHEY, CDR2 SVGAGI. CDR3 in DNA: TGTGCCAGCAGACCCTCTACAGGGGGAAAACTGTTTTTT. Its protein product is CASRPSTGGKLFF.

The gene calls are TRBV6-5 and TRBJ1-1, with D unresolved. The CDR3 contains 15 residues. V was cut by 2 bases and J by 7 bases, with 17 bases left in between. The germline gives CDR1 MNHEY, CDR2 SVGAGI. CDR3 region: CASSYGPGGLGEAFF. CDR3 DNA: TGTGCCAGCAGTTACGGACCCGGAGGGTTGGGTGAAGCTTTCTTT.

V gene TRBV11-2 combines with J gene TRBJ2-7; unclear D gene. The CDR3 runs to 12 residues. Looked up from germline, CDR1 is SGHAT and CDR2 is FQNNGV. V was clipped by 6 bases and J by 2 bases, with 8 bases between them. The CDR3 DNA is TGTGCCAGCAGTTCTCGTACCTACGAGCAGTACTTC. It codes for CASSSRTYEQYF.

The chain has TRBV11-2 and TRBJ2-7; D perhaps matches TRBD2 (5 bases). The CDR3 consists of 14 residues. Germline V gives CDR1 SGHAT, CDR2 FQNNGV. Trimming took 4 bases from V and 7 from J, leaving 17 bases between them. CDR3 nucleotide sequence: TGTGCCAGCAGCTCCCCACGCCTAGCAAGTGAGCAGTACTTC. Its translation is CASSSPRLASEQYF.

The rearrangement joins TRBV10-2 to TRBJ1-2; no clear D. The CDR3 consists of 15 residues. Trimming shortened V by 7 bases and J by 4 bases, and 19 bases separated the two germline ends. CDR1 and CDR2 (germline): WSHSY, SAAADI. CDR3 sequence (DNA): TGCGCCAGCACAATCCTGCGTGAATTATCCTATGGCTACACCTTC. The encoded protein is CASTILRELSYGYTF.

The V and J genes are TRBV7-2 and TRBJ2-7; 8 bases are shared with TRBD1. The V gene end was trimmed by 4 bases and the J gene end by 1 base; junction bases not matched to a gene: 6. Germline-derived CDR1 and CDR2 are SGHTA and FQGNSA. The CDR3 totals 15 residues. The DNA for the CDR3 is TGTGCCAGCAGCTCCAGGGGGCGAGGGTCCTACGAGCAGTACTTC. Translating it yields CASSSRGRGSYEQYF.

This chain links TRBV5-5 with TRBJ2-7, with D unresolved. The length of the CDR3 is 15 residues. The V end was cut by 1 base, the J end by 6 bases, with 17 bases between. Germline CDR1 is SGHKS and CDR2 is YYEKEE (reference sequence). The CDR3 loop reads CASSLTHTEITEQYF. CDR3 in DNA: TGTGCCAGCAGCTTGACCCACACCGAAATCACCGAGCAGTACTTC.

V gene TRBV20-1 combines with J gene TRBJ2-7, with D possibly being TRBD1 (5 bases). Trimming pared 3 bases from V and 3 bases from J, leaving 12 bases between. This CDR3 spans 13 amino acids. Germline lookup yields CDR1 DFQATT and CDR2 SNEGSKA (reference sequence). The CDR3 nucleotides are TGCAGTGCTAGTGAGGACACCTACTACGAGCAGTACTTC. Amino acid sequence: CSASEDTYYEQYF.